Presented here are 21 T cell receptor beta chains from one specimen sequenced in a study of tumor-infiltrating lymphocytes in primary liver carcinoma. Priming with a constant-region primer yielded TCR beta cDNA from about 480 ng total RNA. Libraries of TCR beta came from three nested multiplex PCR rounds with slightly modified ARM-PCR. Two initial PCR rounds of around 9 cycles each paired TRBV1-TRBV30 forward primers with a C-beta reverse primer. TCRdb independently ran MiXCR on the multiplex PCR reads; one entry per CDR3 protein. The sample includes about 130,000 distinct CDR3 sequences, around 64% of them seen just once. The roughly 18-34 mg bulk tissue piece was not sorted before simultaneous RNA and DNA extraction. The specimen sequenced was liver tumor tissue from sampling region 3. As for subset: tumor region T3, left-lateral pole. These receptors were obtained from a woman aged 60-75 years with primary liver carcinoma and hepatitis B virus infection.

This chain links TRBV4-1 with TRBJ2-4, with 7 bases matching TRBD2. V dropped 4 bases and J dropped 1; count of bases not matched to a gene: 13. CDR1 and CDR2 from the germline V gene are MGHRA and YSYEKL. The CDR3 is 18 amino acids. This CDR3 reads CASSLGLMGGPAKNIQYF. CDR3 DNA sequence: TGCGCCAGCAGCCTGGGACTAATGGGAGGGCCGGCCAAAAACATTCAGTACTTC.

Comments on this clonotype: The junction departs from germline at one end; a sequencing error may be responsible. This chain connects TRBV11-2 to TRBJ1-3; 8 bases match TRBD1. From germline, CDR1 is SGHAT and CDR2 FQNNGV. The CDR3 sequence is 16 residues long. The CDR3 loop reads CVSTPTGQASGNTIYF. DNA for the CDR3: TGCGTCAGCACACCAACGGGACAGGCCTCTGGAAACACCATATATTTC.

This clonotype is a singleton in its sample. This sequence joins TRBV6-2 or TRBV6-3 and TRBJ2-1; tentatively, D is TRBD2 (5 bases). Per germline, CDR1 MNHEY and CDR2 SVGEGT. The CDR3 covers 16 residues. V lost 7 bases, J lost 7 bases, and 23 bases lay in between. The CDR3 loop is CASKTPVNIRDNEQFF. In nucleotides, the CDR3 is TGTGCCAGCAAAACTCCGGTGAACATCCGGGATAATGAGCAGTTCTTC.

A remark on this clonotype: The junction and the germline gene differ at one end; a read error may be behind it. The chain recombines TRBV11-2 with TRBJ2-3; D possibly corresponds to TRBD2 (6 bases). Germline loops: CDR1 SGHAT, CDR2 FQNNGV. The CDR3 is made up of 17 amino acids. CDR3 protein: CASSLAKGRRSADTQYF. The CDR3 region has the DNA TGTGCCAGCAGTTTAGCAAAGGGGAGGAGGAGCGCAGATACGCAGTATTTT.

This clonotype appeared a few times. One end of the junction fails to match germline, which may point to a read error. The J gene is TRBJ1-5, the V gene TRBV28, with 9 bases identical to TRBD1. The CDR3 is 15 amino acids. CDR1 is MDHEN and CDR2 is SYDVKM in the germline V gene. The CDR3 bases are TGTGCCAGCAGGCCACAGGGGGCGAGCAATCGGCCCCAGCATTTT. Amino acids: CASRPQGASNRPQHF.

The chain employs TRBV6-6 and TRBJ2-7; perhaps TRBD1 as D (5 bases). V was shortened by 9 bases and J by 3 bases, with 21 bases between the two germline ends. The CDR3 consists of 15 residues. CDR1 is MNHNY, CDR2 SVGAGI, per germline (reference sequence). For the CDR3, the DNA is TGTGCCAGGACACAGGAAAGGTCTGGGGACTACGAGCAGTACTTC. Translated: CARTQERSGDYEQYF.

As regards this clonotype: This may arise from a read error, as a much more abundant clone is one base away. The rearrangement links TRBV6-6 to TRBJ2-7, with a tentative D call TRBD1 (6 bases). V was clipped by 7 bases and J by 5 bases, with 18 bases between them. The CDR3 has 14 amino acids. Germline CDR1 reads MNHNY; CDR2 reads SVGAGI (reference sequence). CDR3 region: CASTLQGPTNEQYF. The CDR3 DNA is TGTGCCAGCACCCTACAGGGACCAACGAACGAGCAGTACTTC.

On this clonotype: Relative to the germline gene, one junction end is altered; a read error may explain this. CDR3 DNA: TGTGCCAGCAGTTACCGCCTTGGGAGTCAATCCTACAAGCACTACTTC. This sequence encodes CASSYRLGSQSYKHYF. The V gene is TRBV6-5, the J gene TRBJ2-7; weak D call: TRBD2 (5 bases). CDR1 and CDR2 from the germline V gene are MNHEY and SVGAGI. The CDR3 has 16 residues.

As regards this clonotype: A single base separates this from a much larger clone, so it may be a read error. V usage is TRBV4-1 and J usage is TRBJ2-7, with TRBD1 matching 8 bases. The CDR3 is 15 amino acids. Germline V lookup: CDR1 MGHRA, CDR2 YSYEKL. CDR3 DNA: TGCGCCAGCAGCCCCCAGGGGGCAGGGATCTACGAGCATTACTTC. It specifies CASSPQGAGIYEHYF.

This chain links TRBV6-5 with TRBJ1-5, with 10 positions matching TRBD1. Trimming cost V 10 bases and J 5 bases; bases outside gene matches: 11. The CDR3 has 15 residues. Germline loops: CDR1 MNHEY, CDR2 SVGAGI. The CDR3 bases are TGTGCCAACAGCCGACAGGGGGCAGGCGATCAGCCCCAGCATTTT. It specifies CANSRQGAGDQPQHF.

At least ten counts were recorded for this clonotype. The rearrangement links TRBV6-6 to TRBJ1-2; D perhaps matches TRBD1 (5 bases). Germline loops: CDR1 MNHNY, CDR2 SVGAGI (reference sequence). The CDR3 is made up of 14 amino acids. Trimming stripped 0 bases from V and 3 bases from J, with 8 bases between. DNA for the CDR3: TGTGCCAGCAGTTACTCGACAGCTGACTATGGCTACACCTTC. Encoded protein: CASSYSTADYGYTF.

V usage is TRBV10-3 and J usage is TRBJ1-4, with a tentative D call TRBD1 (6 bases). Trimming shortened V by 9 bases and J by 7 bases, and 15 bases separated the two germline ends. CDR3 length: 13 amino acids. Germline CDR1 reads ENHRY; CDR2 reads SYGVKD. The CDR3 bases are TGTGCCATGAGACAGGCTCTGGGTGAAAAACTGTTTTTT. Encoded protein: CAMRQALGEKLFF.

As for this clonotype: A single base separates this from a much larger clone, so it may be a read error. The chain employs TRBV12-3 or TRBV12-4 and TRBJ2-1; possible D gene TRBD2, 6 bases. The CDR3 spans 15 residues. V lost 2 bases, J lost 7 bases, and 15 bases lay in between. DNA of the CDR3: TGTGCCAGCAGTTTACCGGGCGGGAAGCGTAATGAGCAGTTCTTC. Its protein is CASSLPGGKRNEQFF.

Written as DNA, the CDR3 is TGTGCCAGCAGTTTACGCGACAGGGGGCCTTCACCCCTCCACTTT. Translated, it gives CASSLRDRGPSPLHF. The chain recombines TRBV28 with TRBJ1-6, with TRBD1 matching over 10 bases. In germline, CDR1 is MDHEN, CDR2 SYDVKM. The J segment lost 9 bases and the V segment lost 2 bases, leaving 4 bases of the junction unmatched. This CDR3 is 15 amino acids long.

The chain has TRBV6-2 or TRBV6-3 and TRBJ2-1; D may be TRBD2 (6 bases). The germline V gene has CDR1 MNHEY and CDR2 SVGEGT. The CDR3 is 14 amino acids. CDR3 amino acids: CVNNLLRGNNEQFF. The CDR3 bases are TGTGTCAACAACCTCCTCCGGGGGAACAATGAGCAGTTCTTC.

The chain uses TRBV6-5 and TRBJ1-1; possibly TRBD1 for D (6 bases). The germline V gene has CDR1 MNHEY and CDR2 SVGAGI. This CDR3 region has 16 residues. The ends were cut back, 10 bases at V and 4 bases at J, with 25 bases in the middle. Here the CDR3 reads CANRPCRGAQTTEAFF. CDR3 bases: TGTGCCAACAGGCCCTGTCGGGGGGCGCAGACCACTGAAGCTTTCTTT.

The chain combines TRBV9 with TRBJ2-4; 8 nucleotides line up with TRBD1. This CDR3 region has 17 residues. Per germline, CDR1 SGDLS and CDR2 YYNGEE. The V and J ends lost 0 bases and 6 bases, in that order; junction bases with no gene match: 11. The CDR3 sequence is CASSVGTGQGSLNIQYF. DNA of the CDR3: TGTGCCAGCAGCGTAGGGACCGGACAGGGATCGTTAAACATTCAGTACTTC.

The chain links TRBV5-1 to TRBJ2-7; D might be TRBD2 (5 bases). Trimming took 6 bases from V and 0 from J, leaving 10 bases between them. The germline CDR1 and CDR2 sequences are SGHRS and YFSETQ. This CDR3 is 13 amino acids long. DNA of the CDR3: TGCGCCAGCAACAGCGGAACCTCCTACGAGCAGTACTTC. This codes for CASNSGTSYEQYF.

CDR3 loop: CAWSGDGTTFYEQYF. In nucleotides, the CDR3 is TGTGCCTGGAGTGGAGATGGGACTACTTTCTATGAGCAGTACTTC. The rearrangement links TRBV30 to TRBJ2-7; 7 nucleotides align to TRBD2. CDR1 is GTSNPN and CDR2 is SVGIG in the germline V gene (reference sequence). This CDR3 region has 15 residues. V lost 1 base and J lost 7; bases outside the gene matches: 13.

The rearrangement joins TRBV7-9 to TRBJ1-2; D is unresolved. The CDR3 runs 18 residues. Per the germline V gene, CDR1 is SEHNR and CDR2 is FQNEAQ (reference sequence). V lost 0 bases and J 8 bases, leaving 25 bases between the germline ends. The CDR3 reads CASSLATSGSFLFSGYTF. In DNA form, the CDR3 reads TGTGCCAGCAGCTTAGCAACGAGCGGCAGCTTTTTATTTTCAGGCTACACCTTC.

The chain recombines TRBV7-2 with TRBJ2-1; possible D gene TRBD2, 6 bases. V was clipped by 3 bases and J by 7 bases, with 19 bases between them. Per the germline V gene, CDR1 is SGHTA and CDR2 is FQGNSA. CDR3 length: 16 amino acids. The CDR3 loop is CASSFWLSTRKNEQFF. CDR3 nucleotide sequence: TGTGCCAGCAGCTTCTGGTTATCGACTAGAAAGAATGAGCAGTTCTTC.